This section outlines one TCR beta chain sequence together with its context. Its cognate antigen has yet to be identified. The record has no base qualities; no much larger clone is one base away. This entry comes from a study of beta chain features in type 1 diabetes (dated by TCRdb to the late 2010s). Study-level background: Patients and healthy donors did not differ in mean age, gender distribution, total cell number or subset yield. Regulatory and stem cell-like memory subsets were isolated from only 8 patients and roughly eight healthy donors, whereas naive and central memory subsets came from all 30 or so donors. In the study, recently diagnosed type 1 diabetes patients and matched healthy donors were compared on the TCRB repertoires of their sorted circulating CD4+ T cell subsets. A total of 85 million to 140 million sorted cells were examined across all samples, and the number of cells per subset was strongly correlated with RNA yield. Study-level results and caveats: Because the HLA sub-analyses included only small numbers of individuals, any influence of HLA type on TCRB rearrangement was left unresolved. At VDJ recombination sites, patients with type 1 diabetes made fewer insertions and deleted more nucleotides, a pattern implying thymic rearrangement abnormalities. Naive, central memory and regulatory TCRB repertoires appeared to be more alike among patients than among healthy donors. Because cDNA was sequenced instead of genomic DNA, activated cells with high expression could be over-represented, although the groups did not differ in activation or CD3 levels. PCR may preferentially amplify shorter templates, but because patient and control samples were amplified and corrected together, any resulting skew would affect both groups equally. In all four CD4+ subsets, TCRB CDR3 length was moderately but significantly shorter in type 1 diabetes patients.

All of the isolated RNA was reverse transcribed with the High Capacity cDNA Reverse Transcription Kit, so expressed TCRB transcripts were sequenced. Deep immunoSEQ sequencing was performed on naive, central memory and regulatory T cell samples, with an average of about 3.6 million total reads per sample. After sorted cells were lysed in RLT buffer, RNA was extracted with DNase-treated RNeasy Micro or Mini kits, with the choice depending on cell number. Each cell subset was processed separately to prevent cross-contamination, with patient and healthy donor samples processed together. TCRB sequences were amplified from cDNA with the immunoSEQ multiplex PCR, producing 87-bp fragments spanning the CDR3 region. The amplicons were sequenced using the Illumina HiSeq platform. The study's processing was this. Synthetic template baselines were used to correct PCR bias computationally, reads within Hamming distance 2 were collapsed together, and singletons that could not be merged were discarded. Reads were aligned against IMGT so that V, D and J genes, CDR3 length and insertions or deletions at six rearrangement sites could be assigned. Clonotype counts were normalized to sorted cell number within each subset before computing true diversity and Gini coefficients with the tcR R package. The overlap coefficient, calculated on TCRB nucleotide sequences, was used to measure repertoire sharing. TCRdb mirrors the immuneACCESS table, restricted to in-frame sequences. Some clones are absent from its copies; in checked studies, under half trace to an unresolved V gene, and the reason for the others is unknown. V, J and clone size are taken as reported in that table, and D and trimming were inferred from the DNA itself. Here the sample has about 370,000 clones; 8.5% to 10% occur a single time. The ten largest clones take up about 0.63% of the sample.

From each donor, a single peripheral blood sample of around 0.12 L on average was drawn into heparinised tubes. Naive, central memory, regulatory and stem cell-like memory CD4+ T cells were sorted on a BD FACSAria II using a panel including CD45RO, CCR7, CD25, CD127, CD95 and CD27. A purity above 95% was achieved for all sorted populations. PBMCs were separated immediately by Lymphoprep density gradient centrifugation and were stained directly, without being cultured. Samples were stained and sorted in pairs, with one healthy donor and one patient per experiment, so that batch effects were minimized. The source material was central memory CD4+ T cells from blood. This receptor was taken from a man aged 25 to 40 with type 1 diabetes.

The DNA is TGTGCCAGCAGTCGGGACAGAAAAAACTATGGCTACACCTTC. This encodes CASSRDRKNYGYTF. Recombination linked TRBV28 to TRBJ1-2; TRBD1 matches 7 bases in the middle. There are 14 amino acids in the CDR3, from cysteine to phenylalanine inclusive. The kept DNA is CDR3 alone, 42 bases in frame from the first base. Germline trimming: 5 bases from V, 2 bases from J; junction bases outside gene matches: 5. CDR1 and CDR2 are read off the germline V gene as MDHEN and SYDVKM.